A single T cell receptor (beta chain) is shown here with its context. The target antigen is unknown. This sample was included in a study of identical twins. Deletions cut 10 bases from V and 1 base from J, with 23 bases between. The CDR3 is 17 residues long. The germline gives CDR1 MNHEY, CDR2 SMNVEV (reference sequence). Each cDNA held unique molecular identifiers, and template switching gave it a universal primer site. TCRdb independently ran MiXCR on the 5' RACE reads; one entry per CDR3 protein. The sample contains around 1.7 million distinct CDR3 sequences, roughly a third of which appear only once. Study conclusions and caveats: Model-predicted out-of-frame TCR alpha sharing fell below observed values in monozygotic twins. Insertion counts were lower in abundant cord blood beta clonotypes, a trend that memory repertoires did not show. Cross-sectional statistical analysis, not tracking of the same donors, underpinned the conclusions.

This sequence joins TRBV27 and TRBJ2-1; the D gene could be TRBD1 or TRBD2 (7 bases each). The TCR originated in a newborn girl in good health. The sample comprised cord blood. The CDR3 nucleotides are TGTGCCACCGGAACTAACAGGGGAGGGCGTTCCTACAATGAGCAGTTCTTC. Protein sequence: CATGTNRGGRSYNEQFF.